The 19 T cell receptor beta chains below were found in one sample sequenced in a study of blood T cell repertoires in COVID-19. Method: immunoSEQ multiplex PCR; TCRdb's copy keeps in-frame clones and lacks some. This table has 70,000 or so clones, approximately 86% appearing once. Sequencing was done on a sample of peripheral blood. The receptor set was obtained from a man aged 35-49 years with COVID-19, enrolled during active disease.

The chain is built from TRBV11-1 and TRBJ2-6; tentative D call: TRBD1 (5 bases). The CDR3 loop spans 14 amino acids. CDR1 and CDR2 from the germline V gene are SGHAT and FQDESV (reference sequence). V lost 8 bases and J 1 base, leaving 9 bases between the germline ends. The CDR3 sequence: CASGALSGANVLTF. The CDR3 DNA sequence: TGTGCCAGCGGGGCTCTTTCTGGGGCCAACGTCCTGACTTTC.

This CDR3 is CATSDAGGGNQPQHF. Here the CDR3 DNA reads TGTGCCACCAGTGATGCAGGGGGCGGAAATCAGCCCCAGCATTTT. The chain is built from TRBV24-1 and TRBJ1-5, with 8 nucleotides matching TRBD1. Germline assignment: CDR1 KGHDR and CDR2 SFDVKD. The V segment lost 3 bases and the J segment 4 bases; nucleotides outside the gene matches: 4. CDR3 length: 15 amino acids.

V usage is TRBV29-1 and J usage is TRBJ2-5; TRBD2 matches 8 bases. CDR3 length equals 14 residues. CDR1 is SQVTM, CDR2 ANQGSEA, per germline. J was trimmed by 1 base and V by 5 bases; bases with no gene match: 6. The CDR3 nucleotides read TGCAGCGTTCCTGGAGCGGGGGCCCAAGAGACCCAGTACTTC. This translates into CSVPGAGAQETQYF.

This chain joins TRBV6-1 and TRBJ1-2; D ambiguous. The CDR3 extends over 13 amino acids. Germline values: CDR1 MNHNS, CDR2 SASEGT. Trimming left V 3 bases short and J 4 bases short, with 9 bases between. CDR3 nucleotides: TGTGCCAGCAGTGATGGGCAGCTCTATGGCTACACCTTC. Protein sequence: CASSDGQLYGYTF.

The chain is built from TRBV5-4 and TRBJ2-5; no clear D gene. Germline loops: CDR1 SGHNT, CDR2 YYREEE (reference sequence). This CDR3 is built from 16 residues. V was cut by 0 bases and J by 0 bases, with 12 bases left in between. Here the CDR3 reads CASSLDSWADQETQYF. CDR3 nucleotide sequence: TGTGCCAGCAGCTTGGATAGTTGGGCAGACCAAGAGACCCAGTACTTC.

J is TRBJ1-5 and V is TRBV11-2, with D perhaps TRBD1 (6 bases). The CDR3 is 13 amino acids. Trimming left V 6 bases short and J 7 bases short, with 13 bases between. Germline loops: CDR1 SGHAT, CDR2 FQNNGV. The CDR3 sequence is CASSPTGSQPQHF. As DNA, the CDR3 is TGTGCCAGCAGTCCTACAGGGAGCCAGCCCCAGCATTTT.

The J gene is TRBJ2-2, the V gene TRBV3-1 (or the pseudogene TRBV3-2); the D is unclear. The CDR3 has 15 residues. V lost 0 bases, J lost 7 bases, and 12 bases lay in between. Per germline, CDR1 LGHDT and CDR2 YNNKEL (reference sequence). The CDR3 DNA follows: TGTGCCAGCAGCCAAGATCCCGTCCGTATCGGGGAGCTGTTTTTT. Its translation: CASSQDPVRIGELFF.

The chain employs TRBV30 and TRBJ2-5, with D tentatively TRBD1 (6 bases). Trimming shortened V by 7 bases and J by 0 bases, and 15 bases separated the two germline ends. The CDR3 spans 14 residues. Per germline, CDR1 GTSNPN and CDR2 SVGIG (reference sequence). CDR3 region: CASRGDTYQETQYF. DNA of the CDR3: TGTGCCTCCAGAGGGGACACCTACCAAGAGACCCAGTACTTC. Supplemented by reference TRBV30 and TRBJ2-5, the full variable domain reads SQTIHQWPATLVQPVGSPLSLECTVEGTSNPNLYWYRQAAGRGLQLLFYSVGIGQISSEVPQNLSASRPQDRQFILSSKKLLLSDSGFYLCASRGDTYQETQYFGPGTRLLVL.

The rearrangement uses TRBV19 and TRBJ1-6, with D unclear. With 6 bases removed from V and 0 bases from J, the gap between germline ends came to 6 bases. Germline-derived CDR1 and CDR2 are LNHDA and SQIVND (reference sequence). This CDR3 contains 14 residues. The CDR3 loop reads CASRASSYNSPLHF. The CDR3 nucleotides read TGTGCCAGTAGGGCCAGCTCCTATAATTCACCCCTCCACTTT.

The chain couples TRBV5-1 to TRBJ1-5, with TRBD1 matching over 9 bases. V gave up 3 bases and J gave up 7 bases; unmatched junction bases: 8. There are 15 residues in the CDR3. Germline CDR1 and CDR2: SGHRS and YFSETQ. Here the CDR3 DNA reads TGCGCCAGCAGCTCGGGACAGGGCTTGGAGCAGCCCCAGCATTTT. As protein: CASSSGQGLEQPQHF.

V gene TRBV3-1 (or the pseudogene TRBV3-2) combines with J gene TRBJ2-1; TRBD2 is a possible D gene (7 bases). The CDR3 has 15 residues. Trimming stripped 0 bases from V and 5 bases from J, with 11 bases between. CDR1 and CDR2 (germline): LGHDT, YNNKEL (reference sequence). The CDR3 loop reads CASSQDPGGHNEQFF. The CDR3 coding sequence is TGTGCCAGCAGCCAAGATCCGGGGGGCCACAATGAGCAGTTCTTC.

The chain combines TRBV7-6 with TRBJ1-6, with 8 bases that match TRBD1. From germline, CDR1 is SGHVS and CDR2 FNYEAQ. The trim removed 5 bases at V and 6 bases at J, leaving 12 bases unmatched. The CDR3 loop spans 17 amino acids. CDR3 in DNA: TGTGCCAGCAGCGGATCAGGGGGCCCAACGCCTAATTCACCCCTCCACTTT. As protein: CASSGSGGPTPNSPLHF. Complete variable domain (other parts from reference TRBV7-6 and TRBJ1-6): GAGVSQSPRYKVTKRGQDVALRCDPISGHVSLYWYRQALGQGPEFLTYFNYEAQQDKSGLPNDRFSAERPEGSISTLTIQRTEQRDSAMYRCASSGSGGPTPNSPLHFGNGTRLTVT.

This clone came up once. The chain carries TRBV6-1 and TRBJ1-1; a weak D match, TRBD1 (5 bases). The CDR3 sequence is 15 residues long. V gave up 1 base and J gave up 11 bases, with 20 bases separating them. Germline loops: CDR1 MNHNS, CDR2 SASEGT. CDR3 region: CASSEEMGPGEAAFF. DNA of the CDR3: TGTGCCAGCAGTGAAGAGATGGGGCCCGGGGAGGCGGCTTTCTTT.

The chain uses TRBV12-3 or TRBV12-4 and TRBJ2-1; D might be TRBD1 (6 bases). CDR3 size: 12 residues. The V end was cut by 3 bases, the J end by 8 bases, with 8 bases between. CDR3 residues: CASSLTGHEQFF. As DNA, the CDR3 is TGTGCCAGCAGTTTGACAGGCCATGAGCAGTTCTTC.

The chain has TRBV5-1 and TRBJ2-7, with D unclear. The V gene's germline CDR1 is SGHRS and CDR2 YFSETQ. CDR3 length: 14 amino acids. Trimming removed 0 bases from V and 7 bases from J, with 14 bases in between. The CDR3 DNA follows: TGCGCCAGCAGCTTGGACTCTTTATTTGGTGAGCAGTACTTC. The encoded protein is CASSLDSLFGEQYF.

The chain combines TRBV6-5 with TRBJ2-7; 9 nucleotides line up with TRBD1. The CDR3 totals 15 residues. Germline V gene lookup returns CDR1 MNHEY and CDR2 SVGAGI. Trimming removed 0 bases from V and 2 bases from J; junction bases left unmatched: 2. CDR3 region: CASSYSRTGAYEQYF. CDR3 coding DNA: TGTGCCAGCAGTTACTCCCGGACAGGGGCCTACGAGCAGTACTTC.

This clone was seen only once. The V and J genes are TRBV7-9 and TRBJ1-1; D gene ambiguous. The CDR3 runs 15 residues. Germline assignment: CDR1 SEHNR and CDR2 FQNEAQ (reference sequence). Trimming shortened V by 1 base and J by 1 base, and 10 bases separated the two germline ends. CDR3 amino acids: CASSLGAAANTEAFF. DNA for the CDR3: TGTGCCAGCAGCTTAGGGGCAGCGGCGAACACTGAAGCTTTCTTT.

The chain joins TRBV3-1 (or the pseudogene TRBV3-2) to TRBJ2-1; 8 positions match TRBD2. The trim removed 2 bases at V and 13 bases at J, leaving 10 bases unmatched. The CDR3 sequence is 14 residues long. CDR1 and CDR2 from the germline V gene are LGHDT and YNNKEL (reference sequence). DNA for the CDR3: TGTGCCAGCAGCCAACGCCCCGGGGGGGCCGAACAGTTCTTC. Protein: CASSQRPGGAEQFF.

The gene calls are TRBV6-5 and TRBJ1-2; D not certain. The V end lost 6 bases, the J end lost 8 bases, and 16 bases lay between the germline ends. The CDR3 has 13 residues. The germline CDR1 and CDR2 sequences are MNHEY and SVGAGI. This chain's CDR3 is CASRRDEASGYTF. CDR3 bases: TGTGCCAGCAGGAGGGATGAGGCGAGCGGCTACACCTTC.